The present T cell receptor (beta chain) was sequenced within a study of shared clonotypes between healthy human individuals. The CDR3 has 13 amino acids. Germline V gene lookup returns CDR1 MNHEY and CDR2 SMNVEV (reference sequence). V gave up 5 bases and J gave up 5 bases, with 10 bases separating them. TCRdb's copy holds only in-frame clones and misses some; the assay was immunoSEQ multiplex PCR. Altogether about 320,000 clones are present, around 87% being singletons, with the ten largest covering 16%. The sample was memory CD8+ T cells sorted from blood. Indicated subset: CD45RO+ cells pooled with CCR7-negative TemRA cells. V and J are TRBV27 and TRBJ2-1, with TRBD1 as a possible D gene (6 bases). The sequence was collected from a man aged 18 to 30 in good health. For the CDR3, the DNA is TGTGCCAGCAGTATACAGGGAGACAATGAGCAGTTCTTC. The encoded protein is CASSIQGDNEQFF.